This T cell receptor beta chain was observed in a study of cytomegalovirus exposure and HLA in healthy donors (dated by TCRdb to about 2017). Regarding the study in general: In an earlier analysis of some 610 of the donors, 250 to 350 Gb of sequence data and some 120 million unique TCR beta sequences from 150 million to 200 million T cells were reported. An early release covering 550 to 700 HLA-typed donors comprised approximately 290 gigabases of sequencing data and approximately 80 million unique TCR sequences. The genetic ancestry cluster associated with self-reported Caucasian donors included 70% to 85% of the roughly 360 genotyped donors. The aim of the study was to test whether cataloging public T cell receptors could identify signatures of past pathogen exposure. The T cell repertoires of around 730 subjects were profiled by immunosequencing and related to cytomegalovirus serostatus. A separate validation cohort of approximately 120 different subjects was used in addition to the approximately 670-subject first cohort. To predict cytomegalovirus infection status, the study brought together high-throughput TCR immunosequencing, statistical association of individual TCRs with disease status, and machine learning. A later analysis re-analyzed previously published TCR beta repertoires from hundreds of donors and added high-resolution HLA genotyping to study TCR occurrence patterns. The later analysis used no new phenotypic data to find candidate immune exposures, relying instead on TCR beta sequences and their occurrence across donors. To decide whether each TCR beta V gene segment behaved as functional or pseudogenic, an earlier analysis of some 600 of the donors relied on high-throughput TCR beta sequencing. Donor age, sex, ethnicity and CMV serostatus were collected together with the repertoire data. Genome-wide SNP genotypes for about 60% of the 666 donors were used in a later genetic analysis, which treated that subset as a discovery cohort. All discovery cohort repertoires had been generated on a single sequencing platform. HLA typing covered class I and class II loci at four-digit resolution. The number of typed donors differed by locus: roughly 629-630 for A, B, C, DRB1 and DQB1; approximately 530 for DQA1; 606 for DPA1; and about 450 for DPB1. Because of strong linkage in the cohort, four or five DR-DQ haplotypes were treated as single units for association and clustering. On average, roughly 200,000 unique TCR beta nucleotide sequences were sequenced per donor among fewer than 500 genotyped donors of the cohort, with about 17% of those sequences being non-productive.

As to this clone: Its antigen has not been determined. Within one base of it there is no much larger clone, and no base qualities were kept.

Points the paper makes about the study in general: According to a later genetic analysis, donors in an Asian-associated ancestry cluster had fewer N-insertions in productive TCRs than the roughly 660-donor mean. In vitro tests confirmed that a few of the cytomegalovirus-associated TCR beta chains recognize cytomegalovirus antigens. Because some donors lacked HLA typing at each locus, the association tests relied only on the typed subset. In a later analysis, most CMV-associated TCR beta chains were found to appear HLA-restricted, with HLA associations seemingly driven largely by CMV exposure. Assigning TCR associations to individual alleles was difficult when HLA alleles, especially DR and DQ, strongly co-occurred. Cytomegalovirus status was reported to be diagnosed by the classifier with high specificity and sensitivity in both the original and validation cohorts. In an earlier analysis of around 500 of the donors, most TCR beta V segments appeared in productive rearrangements about 87% or about 30% of the time, broadly matching IMGT annotations. A total of roughly 160 TCR beta chains were listed by the study as associated with cytomegalovirus. Some 16 rarely observed V segments, including chromosome 9 orphons, were excluded from the earlier analysis of several hundred of the donors because counts were too low. A cluster of highly shared sequence variants was judged likely to be a technical artifact of the sequencing pipeline. According to a later analysis, parvovirus B19, influenza, CMV and Epstein-Barr virus appeared linked to several top co-occurrence clusters. In this cohort, only TCR beta chains were sequenced, and detectable features were limited by the absence of alpha or paired-chain data. Sequencing depth was assumed to be roughly uniform across donors in the presence/absence analyses, though that assumption may not hold. In a later genetic analysis, a missense DCLRE1C variant was associated with V-gene and J-gene trimming of TCR beta chains, and the association was replicated in an independent cohort. In a later analysis, HLA-associated TCR beta chains were found to be more clonally expanded and to have lower generation probabilities than equally common non-associated chains. Some IMGT-functional V segments, including TRBV6-2 and TRBV6-3, could not be distinguished by the 87-base-pair reads and were therefore excluded. Correlated functional status among segregating V segments might be attributable to linkage disequilibrium, but an unknown experimental factor could not be ruled out. A later analysis found that TCR association rates varied across HLA loci, with DRB1 alleles showing the most associated TCRs and HLA-C alleles the fewest. Across donors, most TCR sequences were observed very rarely, whereas some public TCRs were present in many individuals. A further reported finding was that TCR beta sequences accurately predicted the HLA-A and HLA-B alleles for most subjects in the first cohort. Specific HLA alleles were associated with 15,000 to 20,000 TCR beta sequences at a false discovery rate of 0.05 in a later analysis. CMV serostatus was the only immune exposure information available for the cohort. According to the authors, the approach could potentially be generalized to other disease states and immunological phenotypes.

The protocol used for the library was the immunoSEQ multiplex PCR assay. A mixture of 60 forward primers for TCR Vbeta segments and 13 reverse primers for TCR Jbeta segments was used in the multiplex PCR. The CDR3 region of rearranged TCR beta genes was amplified from genomic DNA with a multiplex PCR assay. On the Illumina HiSeq System, the amplified TCR beta libraries were sequenced as 87-base-pair reads. The published analysis was carried out like this. A later analysis tallied 75 million to 85 million unique TCR beta chains across the 660 or so repertoires, and about 10 million of those chains were shared by two or more donors. A nearest-neighbor algorithm error-corrected the raw reads and collapsed the reads into unique sequences, merging closely related sequences to remove PCR and sequencing errors. To assign V, D and J gene segments, CDR3 sequences were aligned to IMGT reference sequences. Each retained sequence needed at least a six-nucleotide match to both a V gene segment and a J gene segment. Rearrangements were classified as productive when the CDR3 lacked stop codons and remained in frame with V and J, and all other rearrangements were classified as non-productive. Following IMGT convention, CDR3 was defined as the stretch from the second conserved V-encoded cysteine up to the conserved J-encoded phenylalanine. In an earlier analysis of roughly 610 of the donors, sequences lacking an unambiguous match to a single V gene segment were excluded. In an earlier analysis of 587 of the donors, a V segment was called functional when productive rearrangements were above 56.7%, and segregating when the standard deviation between donors exceeded 5%. A statistical classification framework was built for diagnosing cytomegalovirus status from the catalog of TCR beta chain sequences. V and J gene assignment, in a later analysis, came from comparing TCR nucleotide sequences with IMGT/GENE-DB human TR gene sequences. A later analysis assigned CDR3 sequences and most-parsimonious VDJ recombination scenarios with the TCRdist pipeline. In a later analysis, each TCR beta chain was defined by its CDR3 amino acid sequence together with its V-gene family, and reads lacking a unique V-gene family were excluded. In a later analysis, 550 to 650 highly shared, low-generation-probability nucleotide sequences were removed to address suspected cross-contamination and a sequencing artifact. In a later analysis, a clonal expansion index for each public chain was calculated from normalized within-repertoire ranks of inferred template counts. In a later analysis, generation probabilities were computed using a VDJ recombination model fitted to out-of-frame rearrangements, and the results were checked against IGoR. In a later analysis, hypergeometric tests were used to score TCR-TCR, TCR-HLA and TCR-CMV co-occurrence, with a repertoire-size bias correction applied to TCR pairs. In a later analysis, false discovery rates were estimated by permuting HLA or CMV assignments 20 times. A later analysis grouped co-occurring TCRs with DBSCAN, adding TCRdist sequence similarity when clustering within HLA-allele-positive subsets. Repertoires with fewer than 30,000 or more than 120,000 public chains, plus five repertoires with anomalous nucleotide sharing, were excluded from co-occurrence clustering. The source is immuneACCESS, and TCRdb retained only in-frame sequences with V and J called. Part of the clones is not carried over; for the studies checked, unresolved V genes explain less than half of this, and the remainder is unexplained. V and J calls and clone size are those listed in that table; D and trimming were worked out from the DNA. The sample data list approximately 140,000 clones, and 75% to 80% of these were observed just once. The ten largest clones add up to approximately 2.9% of the sample.

The cohort consisted of approximately 690 healthy bone marrow donors. At the time of sampling, every cohort member was nominally healthy, though immune exposures that went unrecorded were likely present. The donor tested CMV seropositive, placing the donor among the 310 or so seropositive members of the cohort. Every donor gave a peripheral blood sample, and the peripheral blood mononuclear cells from that sample were used for TCR beta sequencing. Genomic DNA extraction from the blood cell samples was performed with the Qiagen DNeasy Blood Extraction Kit. The germline ends are 7 bases apart after V is trimmed by 6 bases and J by 8 bases. Based on the germline V gene, the CDR1 and CDR2 sequences are MDHEN and SYDVKM. From the cysteine through the phenylalanine, the CDR3 covers 10 amino acids. Only CDR3 DNA remains: 30 bases, in frame from the first base.

The sequencing sample was made of PBMCs. The sequence was collected from a man in his forties or fifties in good health and CMV-seropositive. The chain is encoded by TRBV28 joined to TRBJ1-1; the D gene cannot be resolved reliably. For the CDR3, the sequence is CASRYKEAFF. The sequence in DNA is TGTGCCAGCAGATACAAGGAAGCTTTCTTT.